Shown below are 21 T cell receptor beta chains from a single sample sequenced in a study of control samples from healthy donors and cancer patients (dated by TCRdb to 2018 to 2021). Libraries were constructed by the immunoSEQ multiplex PCR assay. TCRdb provides this immuneACCESS table in a form limited to in-frame rearrangements. Some clones are lacking; in checked studies, under half of them reflect an unresolved V gene, and why the rest are absent is not known. The table for this sample lists 100,000 to 150,000 clones; more than 80% of them were counted only once. Of the sample, 2% to 3% falls within the top ten clones. The specimen sequenced was blood. These receptors all come from a man between 35 and 55 years old in good health.

The chain has TRBV7-6 and TRBJ1-1; D is uncertain. CDR1 and CDR2 (germline): SGHVS, FNYEAQ. CDR3 length equals 13 residues. V shed 5 bases and J shed 1 base, with 8 bases lying between them. The CDR3 protein is CASSTSANTEAFF. The CDR3 DNA follows: TGTGCCAGCAGCACCTCGGCGAACACTGAAGCTTTCTTT.

For the CDR3, the DNA is TGTGCCAGCAGCTTGGCCGGACTACCCCTAGGGGAGACCCAGTACTTC. Encoded protein: CASSLAGLPLGETQYF. The gene calls are TRBV5-6 and TRBJ2-5; the D gene is possibly TRBD2 (6 bases). The length of the CDR3 is 16 residues. Germline-derived CDR1 and CDR2 are SGHDT and YYEEEE. V was clipped by 0 bases and J by 5 bases, with 17 bases between them. The variable domain in full, completed from reference TRBV5-6 and TRBJ2-5, reads DAGVTQSPTHLIKTRGQQVTLRCSPKSGHDTVSWYQQALGQGPQFIFQYYEEEERQRGNFPDRFSGHQFPNYSSELNVNALLLGDSALYLCASSLAGLPLGETQYFGPGTRLLVL.

The rearrangement uses TRBV5-1 and TRBJ2-5; weak D call: TRBD2 (5 bases). This CDR3 spans 14 amino acids. CDR1 and CDR2 (germline): SGHRS, YFSETQ. V lost 4 bases and J lost 5, with 15 bases in between. The CDR3 bases are TGCGCCAGCAGCCGCGGACCCGGGGATGAGACCCAGTACTTC. It codes for CASSRGPGDETQYF.

The genes are TRBV6-5 and TRBJ1-2; no reliable D call. CDR3 length: 13 residues. Germline V gene sequence: CDR1 MNHEY, CDR2 SVGAGI. With 7 bases removed from V and 2 bases from J, the gap between germline ends came to 11 bases. This CDR3 is CASIRQENYGYTF. The CDR3 DNA is TGTGCCAGCATCCGACAAGAAAACTATGGCTACACCTTC.

This chain uses TRBV5-1 with TRBJ2-1, with D maybe TRBD2 (5 bases). Trimming cost V 3 bases and J 14 bases, with 18 bases left between them. This CDR3 is built from 13 residues. Germline CDR1 reads SGHRS; CDR2 reads YFSETQ. The DNA for the CDR3 is TGCGCCAGCAGCTCGACCCTAGCAGGCGAGGAGTTCTTC. Its translation is CASSSTLAGEEFF.

The chain couples TRBV4-2 to TRBJ2-3; 8 positions match TRBD2. Germline assignment: CDR1 LGHNA and CDR2 YNFKEQ. The CDR3 consists of 16 residues. The ends lost 1 base at V and 6 bases at J; junction bases unmatched: 9. This chain's CDR3 is CASSQGERGGPDTQYF. The CDR3 DNA sequence: TGTGCCAGCAGCCAAGGCGAACGGGGGGGCCCCGATACGCAGTATTTT.

This chain links TRBV18 with TRBJ1-2; D uncertain. With 3 bases removed from V and 0 bases from J, the gap between germline ends came to 5 bases. CDR3 length equals 13 residues. Germline V CDR1 and CDR2: KGHSH, LQKENI. In DNA, the CDR3 is TGTGCCAGCTCACCGGGAGCTAACTATGGCTACACCTTC. Translating gives CASSPGANYGYTF.

The V gene is TRBV6-5, the J gene TRBJ1-2, with TRBD1 identical over 12 bases. Trimming removed 6 bases from V and 8 bases from J; junction bases left unmatched: 7. The CDR3 length is 14 residues. CDR1 is MNHEY and CDR2 is SVGAGI in the germline V gene. The CDR3 nucleotides read TGTGCCAGCAGGGGGACCGGGACAGGGGGCGGCTACACCTTC. This sequence encodes CASRGTGTGGGYTF.

On this clone itself: The sample holds other DNA sequences that translate to the same CDR3. This chain links TRBV29-1 with TRBJ2-3, with 7 bases lining up with TRBD1. The CDR3 consists of 14 residues. V trimming: 6 bases; J trimming: 1 base; junction bases outside the gene matches: 7. Germline V gives CDR1 SQVTM, CDR2 ANQGSEA. The CDR3 nucleotides read TGCAGCGTCCGACAGGGAAGCGGCACAGATACGCAGTATTTT. It specifies CSVRQGSGTDTQYF.

The V call is TRBV5-4, the J call TRBJ2-3, with 9 bases fitting TRBD2. The CDR3 covers 15 residues. V was pared by 3 bases and J by 4 bases, with 6 bases of the junction left unmatched. The germline gives CDR1 SGHNT, CDR2 YYREEE (reference sequence). In nucleotides, the CDR3 is TGTGCCAGCAGCTCAAAGCGGGGGGCGCCAGATACGCAGTATTTT. Protein sequence: CASSSKRGAPDTQYF.

The V and J genes are TRBV11-2 and TRBJ2-2, with 12 bases lining up with TRBD1. This CDR3 region has 15 residues. Germline V gives CDR1 SGHAT, CDR2 FQNNGV. The junction had 3 bases not matched to a gene; V was cut back by 1 base and J by 9 bases. The CDR3 DNA reads TGTGCCAGCAGCTTAGTGGGACAGGGGGCATGGGAGCTGTTTTTT. Residues: CASSLVGQGAWELFF.

CDR3 residues: CASSQSTLGGWETQYF. The DNA of the CDR3 is TGCGCCAGCAGCCAATCTACTCTGGGGGGGTGGGAGACCCAGTACTTC. V is TRBV4-1 and J is TRBJ2-5; 7 bases are a match to TRBD2. CDR1 MGHRA and CDR2 YSYEKL come from the germline V gene. CDR3 size: 16 residues. The V gene end was trimmed by 2 bases and the J gene end by 5 bases; junction bases not matched to a gene: 11.

V and J are TRBV7-9 and TRBJ2-3, with a possible D match to TRBD2 (5 bases). The CDR3 is 14 residues long. The germline gives CDR1 SEHNR, CDR2 FQNEAQ (reference sequence). V was shortened by 5 bases and J by 2 bases, with 11 bases between the two germline ends. In nucleotides, the CDR3 is TGTGCCAGCAGCGCCCGGGGAAACACAGATACGCAGTATTTT. It codes for CASSARGNTDTQYF. The full variable domain, its missing parts supplied by reference TRBV7-9 and TRBJ2-3, is DTGVSQNPRHKITKRGQNVTFRCDPISEHNRLYWYRQTLGQGPEFLTYFQNEAQLEKSRLLSDRFSAERPKGSFSTLEIQRTEQGDSAMYLCASSARGNTDTQYFGPGTRLTVL.

The chain has TRBV5-4 and TRBJ1-1; no definite D call. The CDR3 extends over 11 amino acids. Germline V gene sequence: CDR1 SGHNT, CDR2 YYREEE (reference sequence). V lost 0 bases and J 6 bases, leaving 3 bases between the germline ends. CDR3 in DNA: TGTGCCAGCAGCTTGGGGGCTGAAGCTTTCTTT. Amino acids: CASSLGAEAFF.

The J gene is TRBJ1-3, the V gene TRBV7-6; D call uncertain. CDR1 and CDR2 (germline): SGHVS, FNYEAQ. CDR3 size: 13 residues. V lost 5 bases and J 3 bases, leaving 8 bases between the germline ends. The CDR3 region has the DNA TGTGCCAGCAGCCTAGATGGTGGAAACACCATATATTTT. This translates into CASSLDGGNTIYF. Drawing the rest from reference TRBV7-6 and TRBJ1-3, the complete variable domain is GAGVSQSPRYKVTKRGQDVALRCDPISGHVSLYWYRQALGQGPEFLTYFNYEAQQDKSGLPNDRFSAERPEGSISTLTIQRTEQRDSAMYRCASSLDGGNTIYFGEGSWLTVV.

This chain connects TRBV12-3 or TRBV12-4 to TRBJ2-2; D uncertain. V was clipped by 5 bases and J by 7 bases, with 8 bases between them. CDR3 length: 12 amino acids. The CDR3 spells CASSLQFGELFF. CDR3 sequence (DNA): TGTGCCAGCAGTCTCCAGTTCGGGGAGCTGTTTTTT.

The chain combines TRBV5-1 with TRBJ1-3; D gene uncertain. This CDR3 is built from 15 residues. Germline CDR1 SGHRS, CDR2 YFSETQ. Between the trimmed V and J ends, which lost 0 bases and 1 base, there was a span of 8 bases. CDR3 residues: CASSLVAGSGNTIYF. DNA of the CDR3: TGCGCCAGCAGCTTGGTTGCAGGATCTGGAAACACCATATATTTT.

The V and J genes are TRBV29-1 and TRBJ2-5, with D hard to call. CDR1 and CDR2 from the germline V gene are SQVTM and ANQGSEA. With 4 bases removed from V and 4 bases from J, the gap between germline ends came to 13 bases. CDR3 length equals 13 residues. The CDR3 region is CSVVEVIGETQYF. The CDR3 bases are TGCAGCGTTGTAGAAGTTATTGGAGAGACCCAGTACTTC. The full variable domain, with the rest looked up from reference TRBV29-1 and TRBJ2-5, is SAVISQKPSRDICQRGTSLTIQCQVDSQVTMMFWYRQQPGQSLTLIATANQGSEATYESGFVIDKFPISRPNLTFSTLTVSNMSPEDSSIYLCSVVEVIGETQYFGPGTRLLVL.

J is TRBJ1-5 and V is TRBV13; 8 bases line up with TRBD1. The CDR3 extends over 17 amino acids. With V trimmed by 0 bases and J by 2 bases, 6 bases remained unmatched. The germline gives CDR1 PRHDT, CDR2 FYEKMQ (reference sequence). CDR3 region: CASSLGPDRGGNQPQHF. The CDR3 nucleotides are TGTGCCAGCAGCTTAGGCCCCGACAGGGGAGGCAATCAGCCCCAGCATTTT.

V and J are TRBV11-2 and TRBJ2-1, with a possible D match to TRBD1 (5 bases). Trimming took off 1 base at V and 9 bases at J, with 10 bases between the two ends. The CDR3 runs to 13 residues. Germline CDR1 SGHAT, CDR2 FQNNGV. CDR3 region: CASSLVSQGEQFF. The CDR3 region has the DNA TGTGCCAGCAGCTTAGTATCCCAGGGTGAGCAGTTCTTC.

The chain couples TRBV5-8 to TRBJ2-7; D is perhaps TRBD2 (5 bases). The CDR3 runs 15 residues. V shed 4 bases and J shed 1 base, with 15 bases lying between them. CDR1 SGHTS and CDR2 YDEGEE come from the germline V gene. For the CDR3, the DNA is TGTGCCAGCAGCCGCTACGGACTTTTTTCCTACGAGCAGTACTTC. Its translation is CASSRYGLFSYEQYF.